The subject of this entry is one T cell receptor beta chain. Which antigen it targets is not known. Qualities for individual bases were not recorded, and no much larger clone is one base off. Participants in the prospective study were aged roughly 18 to 100 years, lived in 20 to 25 United States geographic areas, and enrolled through a virtual design. Cohort assignment in the prospective study relied on participant-reported clinical history from a screening survey and a study questionnaire. Recovered participants in ImmuneRACE Cohort 3 were defined as having two consecutive negative NP/OP PCR tests, clearance from a healthcare professional, or resolution of symptoms. Mobile phlebotomists in the prospective study collected whole blood, serum and a nasopharyngeal or oropharyngeal swab from every participant. Prospective study participants could optionally give additional blood draws and questionnaires over a roughly 2-month period. Prospective study blood samples were shipped either frozen or at room temperature before DNA extraction.

TCRbeta CDR3 regions were amplified from genomic DNA using the immunoSEQ Assay, a bias-controlled multiplex PCR. The paper's data handling went like this. Within the assay, amplification of reference gene primers was used to estimate how many nucleated cells each sample contained. Sequence reads were collapsed and filtered to measure the absolute abundance of every unique TCRbeta CDR3 rearrangement. For each sample, productive Simpson clonality was calculated by taking the square root of Simpson's diversity index across productive rearrangements. TCRdb retrieved this table from immuneACCESS and kept in-frame rearrangements only. Not all clones are present; in checked studies, unresolved V genes account for under half, and no reason is known for the remainder. Clone size and the V and J calls come from that table; the DNA yielded D and trimming. Across this sample there are a few hundred thousand clones, with 70% to 90% seen only once. Approximately 6% of the sample lies in the top ten.

The data stem from a study of blood T cell repertoires in COVID-19 (dated by TCRdb to about 2020). Regarding the study in general: Collaborator samples came from the United States, Italy and Spain and covered acute and convalescent phases of COVID-19. The prospective study material was composed of cDNA or gDNA derived from T cells, B-cell-depleted T cells, or PBMCs. Subjects who had been exposed to COVID-19, were actively infected with it, or had recovered from it provided the deeply sampled blood TCRbeta repertoires that made up the dataset. The repertoires were released in a freely available public database meant as a resource for research on the immune response to SARS-CoV-2. Samples came from the ongoing ImmuneRACE study (first 160 participants) plus 1,254 subjects from 6 global collaborators. Sample metadata almost always included a de-identified subject ID, COVID-19 status, age in years and sex. HLA class I and class II types, where available, came from metadata supplied by the sample provider rather than from assay-based typing.

Here is what the overall study found, with its caveats: The amount of clinical and demographic metadata varied by source and participant and was provided uncurated.

Sequenced input: PBMCs or T cells enriched from blood (not recorded which). The clonotype originates from a woman in her twenties or thirties who had recovered from COVID-19.

The nucleotide sequence is TGTGCCAGCAGCCCCGGAGGGCGTAGTGGCTACACCTTC. Protein translation: CASSPGGRSGYTF. The V and J segments used are TRBV5-4 and TRBJ1-2, with the D gene not confidently named. In the germline V gene (reference sequence), CDR1 corresponds to SGHNT and CDR2 to YYREEE. The CDR3 runs 13 amino acids, cysteine and phenylalanine included. Only the CDR3 DNA is retained, 39 bases long and in frame from the first base. V is shortened by 4 bases, J by 7 bases, and the region joining them spans 14 bases. This CDR3, with the reference TRBV5-4 and TRBJ1-2 proteins standing in past its ends, gives the full variable domain ETGVTQSPTHLIKTRGQQVTLRCSSQSGHNTVSWYQQALGQGPQFIFQYYREEENGRGNFPPRFSGLQFPNYSSELNVNALELDDSALYLCASSPGGRSGYTFGSGTRLTVV.